This T cell receptor (beta chain) was documented in a study of blood T cell repertoires in COVID-19. About the study: Sources were T cells, B-cell-depleted T cells, or PBMCs; the material itself was cDNA or gDNA.

The trim removed 2 bases at V and 5 bases at J, leaving 8 bases unmatched. The CDR3 runs to 16 residues. Germline V gene data show CDR1 as KGHSH and CDR2 as LQKENI. Using immunoSEQ multiplex PCR, the repertoire was profiled, and TCRdb retains in-frame clones only, with some absent. The data contain approximately 100,000 clones, around 82% of them singletons. The chain employs TRBV18 and TRBJ2-3, with 9 bases lining up with TRBD2. The clonotype comes from a man aged 55 to 70 with acute or convalescent COVID-19. Source material: peripheral blood. The CDR3 reads CASSPSLIAGVDTQYF. DNA of the CDR3: TGTGCCAGCTCACCATCTCTTATAGCGGGGGTAGATACGCAGTATTTT.